The 21 T cell receptor beta chains in this list originate from one sample, sequenced in a study of shared clonotypes between healthy human individuals. TCRdb's copy holds only in-frame clones and misses some; the assay was immunoSEQ multiplex PCR. The sample consists of approximately 350,000 clones, 96% of them appearing once. The source material was memory CD8+ T cells sorted from blood. Regarding subset: CD45RO+ cells pooled with CCR7-negative TemRA cells. These TCRs come from a man younger than 40 in good health.

The chain recombines TRBV30 with TRBJ1-4; no clear D gene. Trimming removed 5 bases from V and 3 bases from J, with 16 bases in between. CDR3 length equals 15 residues. Germline V gene lookup returns CDR1 GTSNPN and CDR2 SVGIG (reference sequence). CDR3 bases: TGTGCCTGGTTGGTCCCGGGAGCGCCTAATGAAAAACTGTTTTTT. It translates to CAWLVPGAPNEKLFF. Using reference TRBV30 and TRBJ1-4 for the parts outside the CDR3, the full variable domain is SQTIHQWPATLVQPVGSPLSLECTVEGTSNPNLYWYRQAAGRGLQLLFYSVGIGQISSEVPQNLSASRPQDRQFILSSKKLLLSDSGFYLCAWLVPGAPNEKLFFGSGTQLSVL.

The chain has TRBV5-6 and TRBJ2-5; 9 bases fit TRBD1. The CDR3 totals 18 residues. Germline CDR1 is SGHDT and CDR2 is YYEEEE. J gave up 5 bases and V 2 bases, and 16 bases lay outside the gene matches. CDR3 amino acids: CASSLMPGQGSFGETQYF. In DNA form, the CDR3 reads TGTGCCAGCAGCTTAATGCCCGGACAGGGGAGTTTTGGGGAGACCCAGTACTTC. The entire variable domain, with the rest obtained from reference TRBV5-6 and TRBJ2-5, is as follows: DAGVTQSPTHLIKTRGQQVTLRCSPKSGHDTVSWYQQALGQGPQFIFQYYEEEERQRGNFPDRFSGHQFPNYSSELNVNALLLGDSALYLCASSLMPGQGSFGETQYFGPGTRLLVL.

This rearrangement joins TRBV4-1 to TRBJ2-1; D is ambiguous. The V gene lost 1 base and the J gene lost 9 bases, with 13 bases spanning the gap. Per the germline V gene, CDR1 is MGHRA and CDR2 is YSYEKL. The CDR3 has 14 residues. CDR3 amino acids: CASSQAVGWGEQFF. The CDR3 DNA reads TGCGCCAGCAGCCAAGCGGTAGGTTGGGGTGAGCAGTTCTTC.

The rearrangement links TRBV6-1 to TRBJ2-7; TRBD1 agrees at 7 bases. The CDR3 length is 18 residues. Germline CDR1 reads MNHNS; CDR2 reads SASEGT. Trimming removed 4 bases from V and 0 bases from J; junction bases left unmatched: 15. The CDR3 nucleotides read TGTGCCAGCAGTGGATTCCCCAATCCCCGGGACAGCTCCTACGAGCAGTACTTC. Protein sequence: CASSGFPNPRDSSYEQYF.

The chain is built from TRBV27 and TRBJ2-1; the D gene could be TRBD1 or TRBD2 (5 bases each). Trimming removed 4 bases from V and 7 bases from J, with 14 bases in between. Looked up from germline, CDR1 is MNHEY and CDR2 is SMNVEV (reference sequence). This CDR3 spans 14 amino acids. The CDR3 sequence is CASSWGRAANEQFF. The CDR3 region has the DNA TGTGCCAGCAGTTGGGGACGGGCGGCTAATGAGCAGTTCTTC.

J is TRBJ1-3 and V is TRBV21-1. TRBV21-1 is noted as a pseudogene. This CDR3 spans 14 amino acids. In DNA form, the CDR3 reads TGTGCCAGCAGCCGCCGAGTCCAGGGAGACACCATATATTTT. Its translation is CASSRRVQGDTIYF.

The V and J genes are TRBV27 and TRBJ2-7; 13 bases align to TRBD2. This CDR3 is 16 amino acids long. Germline trimming cut 2 bases from V and 3 bases from J; bases unmatched to any gene: 4. Germline lookup yields CDR1 MNHEY and CDR2 SMNVEV (reference sequence). CDR3 region: CASSLTGLAGSYEQYF. DNA of the CDR3: TGTGCCAGCAGTTTAACGGGACTAGCGGGGAGCTACGAGCAGTACTTC.

This clone appeared a single time. The rearrangement links TRBV21-1 to TRBJ2-3; the table's D call, TRBD1, was not checked against the DNA. TRBV21-1 is marked as a pseudogene. The length of the CDR3 is 14 residues. The CDR3, as DNA: TGTGCCAGCAGCTCCAAACAGGGTACAGATACGCAGTATTTT. Protein: CASSSKQGTDTQYF.

V gene TRBV5-1 combines with J gene TRBJ1-5, with D perhaps TRBD1 (5 bases). The CDR3 contains 14 residues. The V end was cut by 4 bases, the J end by 1 base, with 9 bases between. The germline CDR1 and CDR2 sequences are SGHRS and YFSETQ. As DNA, the CDR3 is TGCGCCAGCAGCGTCCGGGACAGCAATCAGCCCCAGCATTTT. Translating it yields CASSVRDSNQPQHF.

This clone was counted a single time. The chain combines TRBV29-1 with TRBJ2-3; 9 nucleotides match TRBD2. V gave up 0 bases and J gave up 2 bases; unmatched junction bases: 9. The CDR3 covers 17 residues. Germline CDR1 SQVTM, CDR2 ANQGSEA. This CDR3 reads CSVEEGTAGGLTDTQYF. The DNA for the CDR3 is TGCAGCGTTGAAGAAGGCACAGCGGGAGGCCTCACAGATACGCAGTATTTT.

The chain couples TRBV5-6 to TRBJ1-5; 8 bases match TRBD1. From germline, CDR1 is SGHDT and CDR2 YYEEEE. V was clipped by 4 bases and J by 3 bases; unmatched bases: 6. The CDR3 is 15 residues long. This CDR3 reads CASSPGTGDNQPQHF. The CDR3 region has the DNA TGTGCCAGCAGCCCCGGGACAGGAGACAATCAGCCCCAGCATTTT.

This clone was observed once. The chain is built from TRBV6-1 and TRBJ2-7, with 12 nucleotides matching TRBD2. The CDR3 sequence is 16 residues long. CDR1 and CDR2 from the germline V gene are MNHNS and SASEGT. J was trimmed by 5 bases and V by 4 bases; bases with no gene match: 9. CDR3 region: CASSGLAGGLRHEQYF. CDR3 DNA: TGTGCCAGCAGTGGGCTAGCGGGAGGGCTCCGCCACGAGCAGTACTTC.

In regard to this clone: Other DNA sequences in the sample encode the same CDR3. The chain couples TRBV27 to TRBJ1-2; possibly TRBD1 for D (5 bases). In germline, CDR1 is MNHEY, CDR2 SMNVEV (reference sequence). The CDR3 covers 13 residues. V lost 0 bases and J 4 bases, leaving 6 bases between the germline ends. The chain's CDR3 is CASSLSQGYGYTF. The CDR3 DNA sequence: TGTGCCAGCAGTTTATCGCAGGGCTATGGCTACACCTTC.

The rearrangement uses TRBV19 and TRBJ2-3; possible D gene TRBD2, 5 bases. This CDR3 contains 15 residues. V shed 1 base and J shed 4 bases, with 12 bases lying between them. Germline V gene lookup returns CDR1 LNHDA and CDR2 SQIVND (reference sequence). The CDR3: CASSIGLLAADTQYF. In DNA form, the CDR3 reads TGTGCCAGTAGTATAGGGTTGCTAGCTGCAGATACGCAGTATTTT.

J is TRBJ2-1 and V is TRBV7-3; 9 bases map to TRBD1. The germline V gene encodes CDR1 SGHTA and CDR2 FQGTGA. The CDR3 has 15 amino acids. V was pared by 0 bases and J by 9 bases, with 6 bases of the junction left unmatched. The CDR3 DNA reads TGTGCCAGCAGCTTAACCGGGACAGGGCCCGGTGAGCAGTTCTTC. Its translation is CASSLTGTGPGEQFF.

The chain couples TRBV28 to TRBJ1-2; 8 bases fit TRBD1. The V segment lost 6 bases and the J segment 4 bases; nucleotides outside the gene matches: 10. CDR1 is MDHEN, CDR2 SYDVKM, per germline. This CDR3 spans 15 amino acids. CDR3 amino acids: CASSGRLTGGYGYTF. In nucleotides, the CDR3 is TGTGCCAGCAGCGGACGCCTTACAGGGGGCTATGGCTACACCTTC.

The chain has TRBV7-8 and TRBJ1-1; TRBD1 is a possible D gene (5 bases). There are 13 residues in the CDR3. Trimming pared 5 bases from V and 5 bases from J, leaving 12 bases between. CDR1 SGHVS and CDR2 FQNEAQ come from the germline V gene. Here the CDR3 reads CASSLQGGTEAFF. CDR3 DNA sequence: TGTGCCAGCAGCCTCCAGGGAGGGACTGAAGCTTTCTTT.

The chain links TRBV7-2 to TRBJ2-7; D is unclear. Germline V lookup: CDR1 SGHTA, CDR2 FQGNSA. The CDR3 totals 12 residues. V was shortened by 5 bases and J by 12 bases, with 17 bases between the two germline ends. The chain's CDR3 is CASSPSLRVLYF. CDR3 bases: TGTGCCAGCAGCCCCTCTCTCCGGGTACTGTACTTC.

The chain uses TRBV5-4 and TRBJ1-2; D is ambiguous. From germline, CDR1 is SGHNT and CDR2 YYREEE (reference sequence). V lost 0 bases and J lost 0, with 6 bases in between. This CDR3 is built from 14 residues. This CDR3 reads CASSLAGTNYGYTF. CDR3 DNA: TGTGCCAGCAGCTTGGCCGGAACTAACTATGGCTACACCTTC.

This rearrangement joins TRBV5-1 to TRBJ2-3; 14 nucleotides match TRBD2. The CDR3 length is 17 residues. Unmatched junction bases numbered 7, after V lost 3 bases and J lost 4 bases. Looked up from germline, CDR1 is SGHRS and CDR2 is YFSETQ. This CDR3 reads CASSSGLAGVGADTQYF. The CDR3 region has the DNA TGCGCCAGCAGCTCGGGACTAGCGGGAGTCGGGGCAGATACGCAGTATTTT.

The chain uses TRBV2 and TRBJ2-7, with D unclear. The germline V gene encodes CDR1 SNHLY and CDR2 FYNNEI. The CDR3 contains 14 residues. V lost 5 bases and J 0 bases, leaving 11 bases between the germline ends. DNA for the CDR3: TGTGCCAGCAGTCGGAGCACGAGCTCCTACGAGCAGTACTTC. As protein: CASSRSTSSYEQYF. The variable domain in full, completed from reference TRBV2 and TRBJ2-7, reads EPEVTQTPSHQVTQMGQEVILRCVPISNHLYFYWYRQILGQKVEFLVSFYNNEISEKSEIFDDQFSVERPDGSNFTLKIRSTKLEDSAMYFCASSRSTSSYEQYFGPGTRLTVT.